This T cell receptor (beta chain) was obtained from a study of radiation and T cells in renal cell carcinoma. Findings and limits, study-wide: Pretreatment tumor biopsies were lacking, so baseline clonotypes are unknown.

Repertoires were generated with immunoSEQ multiplex PCR, while TCRdb's copy carries only in-frame clones and drops some. The data contain about 140,000 clones, less than 90% of them singletons. Noted time point: baseline pretreatment blood. Treatment defined: 15 Gy SBRT to primary tumor, nephrectomy 4 weeks later. Serial blood draws occurred at baseline and 2 and 4 weeks post-SBRT. The tumor was a clear cell renal cell carcinoma. Germline assignment: CDR1 ENHRY and CDR2 SYGVKD. The CDR3 is made up of 14 amino acids. The ends lost 3 bases at V and 6 bases at J; junction bases unmatched: 6. A note on this clone: Antigen unknown.

This sequence originates from a woman aged 45 to 65 with renal cell carcinoma. This specimen consisted of blood, obtained from a patient whose treatment included radiotherapy and nephrectomy. V and J are TRBV10-3 and TRBJ1-2, with TRBD1 matching over 8 bases. CDR3 sequence reads: CAISDRGQANGYTF. The CDR3 DNA follows: TGTGCCATCAGTGATAGGGGACAGGCGAATGGCTACACCTTC.